This T cell receptor (beta chain) was recovered during a study of cytotoxic CD8 clonotypes in ibrutinib-treated CLL. Study background: Results showed 25 or so partial and 2 complete responses; following median 68 months, approximately 15 remained remitted, about 12 advanced. Study-level points and caveats: At the start, clonality exceeded age-matched healthy donors and followed circulating CD8+ T-cell counts.

As concerns this clone: As yet, its antigen is unknown.

This CDR3 comprises 15 residues. V lost 2 bases, J lost 8 bases, and 6 bases stayed unmatched. CDR1 and CDR2 (germline): MDHEN, SYDVKM. Method: immunoSEQ multiplex PCR; TCRdb's copy keeps in-frame clones and lacks some. The data show roughly 250,000 clones, around 70% seen once. The source of this sequence is a human donor with chronic lymphocytic leukemia. Sequences were derived from PBMCs, sampled after 24 months of ibrutinib treatment. The chain recombines TRBV28 with TRBJ2-1; TRBD1 matches at 10 bases. CDR3 region: CASSLGTGVIDEQFF. Here the CDR3 DNA reads TGTGCCAGCAGTTTAGGGACAGGGGTGATTGATGAGCAGTTCTTC.